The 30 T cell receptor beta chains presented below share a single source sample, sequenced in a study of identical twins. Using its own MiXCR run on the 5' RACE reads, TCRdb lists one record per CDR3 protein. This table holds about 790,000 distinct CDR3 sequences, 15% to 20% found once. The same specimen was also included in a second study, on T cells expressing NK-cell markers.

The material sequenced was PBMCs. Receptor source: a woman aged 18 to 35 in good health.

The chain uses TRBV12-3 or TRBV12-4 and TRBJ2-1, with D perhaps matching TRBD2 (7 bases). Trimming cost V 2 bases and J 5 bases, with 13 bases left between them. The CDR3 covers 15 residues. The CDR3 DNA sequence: TGTGCCAGCAGTTTAAGGGGGGGCATCCACAATGAGCAGTTCTTC. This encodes CASSLRGGIHNEQFF.

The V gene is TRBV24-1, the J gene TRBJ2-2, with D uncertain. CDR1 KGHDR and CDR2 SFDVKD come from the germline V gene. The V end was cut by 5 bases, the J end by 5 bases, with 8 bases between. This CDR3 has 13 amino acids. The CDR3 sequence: CATSAQPTGELFF. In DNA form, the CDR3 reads TGTGCCACCAGTGCACAGCCAACCGGGGAGCTGTTTTTT.

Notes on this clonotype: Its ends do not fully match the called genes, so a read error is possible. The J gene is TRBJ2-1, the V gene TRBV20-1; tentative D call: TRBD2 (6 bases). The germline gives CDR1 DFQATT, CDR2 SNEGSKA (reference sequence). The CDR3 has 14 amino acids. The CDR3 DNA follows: TGCAGTGCCAGAGGACTATCTGTGGACAATGAGCAGTTCTTC. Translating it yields CSARGLSVDNEQFF.

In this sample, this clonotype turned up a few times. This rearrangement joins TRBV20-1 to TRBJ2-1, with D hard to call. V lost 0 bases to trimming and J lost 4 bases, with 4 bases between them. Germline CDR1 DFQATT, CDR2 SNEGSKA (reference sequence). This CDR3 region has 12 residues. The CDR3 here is CSARDHYNEQFF. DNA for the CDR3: TGCAGTGCTAGAGATCATTACAATGAGCAGTTCTTC.

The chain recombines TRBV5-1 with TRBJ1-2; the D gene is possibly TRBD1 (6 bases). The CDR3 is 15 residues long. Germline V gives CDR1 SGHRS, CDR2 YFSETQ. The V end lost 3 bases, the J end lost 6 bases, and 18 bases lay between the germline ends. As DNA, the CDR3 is TGCGCCAGCAGCTCGGTGCGGGGGCGGGTCGATGGCTACACCTTC. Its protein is CASSSVRGRVDGYTF.

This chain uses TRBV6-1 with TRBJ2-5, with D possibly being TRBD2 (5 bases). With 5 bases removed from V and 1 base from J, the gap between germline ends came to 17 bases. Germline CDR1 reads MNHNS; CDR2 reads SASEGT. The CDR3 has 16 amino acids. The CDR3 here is CASSPTKSRGQETQYF. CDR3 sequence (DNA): TGTGCCAGCAGTCCTACGAAATCTCGGGGCCAAGAGACCCAGTACTTC.

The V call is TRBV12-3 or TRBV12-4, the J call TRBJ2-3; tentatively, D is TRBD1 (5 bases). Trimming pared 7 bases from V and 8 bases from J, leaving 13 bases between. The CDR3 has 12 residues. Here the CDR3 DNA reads TGTGCCAGCATTGGACGTGGGGCTACGCAGTATTTT. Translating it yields CASIGRGATQYF.

CDR3 sequence reads: CASSLSGRVGETQYF. The CDR3 DNA follows: TGTGCCAGCAGCTTATCAGGCAGGGTCGGAGAGACCCAGTACTTC. This chain connects TRBV7-9 to TRBJ2-5, with D possibly being TRBD1 (5 bases). Germline V gene lookup returns CDR1 SEHNR and CDR2 FQNEAQ (reference sequence). V lost 2 bases to trimming and J lost 4 bases, with 14 bases between them. The CDR3 contains 15 residues. The full variable domain, in which reference TRBV7-9 and TRBJ2-5 provide the parts outside the CDR3, is DTGVSQNPRHKITKRGQNVTFRCDPISEHNRLYWYRQTLGQGPEFLTYFQNEAQLEKSRLLSDRFSAERPKGSFSTLEIQRTEQGDSAMYLCASSLSGRVGETQYFGPGTRLLVL.

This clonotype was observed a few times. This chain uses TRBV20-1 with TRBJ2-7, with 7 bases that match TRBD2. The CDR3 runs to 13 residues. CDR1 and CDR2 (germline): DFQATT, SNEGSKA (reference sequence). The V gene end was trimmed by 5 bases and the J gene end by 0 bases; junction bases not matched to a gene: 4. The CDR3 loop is CSAARDYSYEQYF. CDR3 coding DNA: TGCAGTGCTGCGCGGGACTACTCCTACGAGCAGTACTTC.

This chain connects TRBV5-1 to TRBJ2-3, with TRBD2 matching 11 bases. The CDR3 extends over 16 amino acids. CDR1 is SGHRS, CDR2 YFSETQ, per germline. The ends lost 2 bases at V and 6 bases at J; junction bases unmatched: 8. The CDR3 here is CASSFLLAGAMDTQYF. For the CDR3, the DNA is TGCGCCAGCAGCTTCTTACTAGCGGGAGCCATGGATACGCAGTATTTT. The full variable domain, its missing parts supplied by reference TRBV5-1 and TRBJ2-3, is KAGVTQTPRYLIKTRGQQVTLSCSPISGHRSVSWYQQTPGQGLQFLFEYFSETQRNKGNFPGRFSGRQFSNSRSEMNVSTLELGDSALYLCASSFLLAGAMDTQYFGPGTRLTVL.

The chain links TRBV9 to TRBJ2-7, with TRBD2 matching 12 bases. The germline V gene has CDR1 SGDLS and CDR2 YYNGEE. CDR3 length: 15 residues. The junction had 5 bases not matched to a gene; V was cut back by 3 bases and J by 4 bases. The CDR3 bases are TGTGCCAGCAGCGCATCGACTAGCGGGAGTTACGAGCAGTACTTC. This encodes CASSASTSGSYEQYF.

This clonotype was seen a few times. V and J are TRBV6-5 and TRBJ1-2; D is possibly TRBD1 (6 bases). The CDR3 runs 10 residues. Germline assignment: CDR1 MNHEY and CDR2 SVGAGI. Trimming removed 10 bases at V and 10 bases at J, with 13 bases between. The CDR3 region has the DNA TGTGCCACCAGGGGATCTATCTACACCTTC. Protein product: CATRGSIYTF.

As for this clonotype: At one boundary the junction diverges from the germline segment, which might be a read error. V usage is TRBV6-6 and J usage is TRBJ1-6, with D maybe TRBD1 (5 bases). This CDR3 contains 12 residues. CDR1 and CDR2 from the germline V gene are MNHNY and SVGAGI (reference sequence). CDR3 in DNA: TGTGCCTGCAGGGAAAAGGGCTCACCCCTCCACTTT. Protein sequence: CACREKGSPLHF.

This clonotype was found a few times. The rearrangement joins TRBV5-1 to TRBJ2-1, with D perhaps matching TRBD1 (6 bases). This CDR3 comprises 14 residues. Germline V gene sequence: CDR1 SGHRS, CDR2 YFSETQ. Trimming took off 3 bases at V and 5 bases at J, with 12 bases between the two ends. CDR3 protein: CASSSARTDNEQFF. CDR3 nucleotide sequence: TGCGCCAGCAGCTCGGCCCGGACAGACAATGAGCAGTTCTTC.

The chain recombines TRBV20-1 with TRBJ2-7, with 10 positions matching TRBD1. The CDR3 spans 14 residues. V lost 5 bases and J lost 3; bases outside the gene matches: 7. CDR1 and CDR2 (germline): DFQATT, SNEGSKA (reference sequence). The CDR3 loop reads CSAPSGTGDYEQYF. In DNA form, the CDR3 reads TGCAGTGCTCCTTCCGGGACAGGGGACTACGAGCAGTACTTC.

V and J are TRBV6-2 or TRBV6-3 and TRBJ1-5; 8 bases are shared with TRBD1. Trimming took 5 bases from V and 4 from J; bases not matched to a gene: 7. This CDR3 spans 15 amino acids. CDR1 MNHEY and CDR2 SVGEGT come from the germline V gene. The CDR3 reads CASSLTGALNQPQHF. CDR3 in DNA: TGTGCCAGCAGTCTGACAGGGGCGCTAAATCAGCCCCAGCATTTT.

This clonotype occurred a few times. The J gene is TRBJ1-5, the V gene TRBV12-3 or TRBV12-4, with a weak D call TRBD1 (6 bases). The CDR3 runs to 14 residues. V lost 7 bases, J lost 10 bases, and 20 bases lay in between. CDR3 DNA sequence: TGTGCCAGCACCCTCGGAGGGGGAGGGTATCCCCAGCATTTT. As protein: CASTLGGGGYPQHF.

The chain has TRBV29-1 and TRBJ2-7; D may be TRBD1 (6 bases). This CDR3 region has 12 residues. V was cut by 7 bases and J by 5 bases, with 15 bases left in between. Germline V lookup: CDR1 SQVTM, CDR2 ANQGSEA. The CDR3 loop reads CSALGGWDEQYF. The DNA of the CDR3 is TGCAGCGCCCTAGGGGGATGGGACGAGCAGTACTTC.

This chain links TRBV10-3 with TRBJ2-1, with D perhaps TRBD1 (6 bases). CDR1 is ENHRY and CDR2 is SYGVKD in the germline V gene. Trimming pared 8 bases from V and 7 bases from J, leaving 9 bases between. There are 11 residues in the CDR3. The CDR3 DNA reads TGTGCCATCGCACAGGGTAATGAGCAGTTCTTC. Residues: CAIAQGNEQFF.

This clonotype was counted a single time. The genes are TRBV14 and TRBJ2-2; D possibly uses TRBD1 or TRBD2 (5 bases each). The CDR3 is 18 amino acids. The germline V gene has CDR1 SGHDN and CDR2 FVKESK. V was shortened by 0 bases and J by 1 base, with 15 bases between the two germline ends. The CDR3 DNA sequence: TGTGCCAGCAGCCAAGACGGTAGGGGACCCAGGAACACCGGGGAGCTGTTTTTT. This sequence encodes CASSQDGRGPRNTGELFF. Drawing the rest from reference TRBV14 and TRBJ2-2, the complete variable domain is EAGVTQFPSHSVIEKGQTVTLRCDPISGHDNLYWYRRVMGKEIKFLLHFVKESKQDESGMPNNRFLAERTGGTYSTLKVQPAELEDSGVYFCASSQDGRGPRNTGELFFGEGSRLTVL.

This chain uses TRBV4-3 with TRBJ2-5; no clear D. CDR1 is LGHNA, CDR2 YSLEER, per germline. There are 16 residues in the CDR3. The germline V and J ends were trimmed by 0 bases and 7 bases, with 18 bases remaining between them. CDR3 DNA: TGCGCCAGCAGCCAAGAACGTAGGGCCCCCACCGGGACCCAGTACTTC. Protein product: CASSQERRAPTGTQYF.

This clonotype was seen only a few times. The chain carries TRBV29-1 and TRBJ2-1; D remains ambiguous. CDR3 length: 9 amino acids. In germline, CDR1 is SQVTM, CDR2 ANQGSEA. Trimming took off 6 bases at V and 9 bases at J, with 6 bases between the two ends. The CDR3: CSVAPEQFF. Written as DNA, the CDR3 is TGCAGCGTGGCCCCTGAGCAGTTCTTC.

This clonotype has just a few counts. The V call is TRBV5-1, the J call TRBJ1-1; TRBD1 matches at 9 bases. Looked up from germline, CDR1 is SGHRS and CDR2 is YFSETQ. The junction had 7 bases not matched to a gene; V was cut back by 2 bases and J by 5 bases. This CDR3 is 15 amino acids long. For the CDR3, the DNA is TGCGCCAGCAGCTTTGGGACAGGGTTAATAACTGAAGCTTTCTTT. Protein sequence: CASSFGTGLITEAFF.

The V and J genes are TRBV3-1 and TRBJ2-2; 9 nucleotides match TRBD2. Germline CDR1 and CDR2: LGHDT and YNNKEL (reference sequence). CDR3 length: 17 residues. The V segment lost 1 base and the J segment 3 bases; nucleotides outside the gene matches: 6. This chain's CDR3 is CASSQGLAETYTGELFF. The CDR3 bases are TGTGCCAGCAGCCAAGGACTAGCGGAGACCTACACCGGGGAGCTGTTTTTT.

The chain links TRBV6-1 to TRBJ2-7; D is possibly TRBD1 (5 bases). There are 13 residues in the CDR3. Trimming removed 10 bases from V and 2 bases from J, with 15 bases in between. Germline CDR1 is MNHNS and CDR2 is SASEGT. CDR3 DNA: TGTGCCATCGAGCCATGGGGCACCTACGAGCAGTACTTC. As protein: CAIEPWGTYEQYF.

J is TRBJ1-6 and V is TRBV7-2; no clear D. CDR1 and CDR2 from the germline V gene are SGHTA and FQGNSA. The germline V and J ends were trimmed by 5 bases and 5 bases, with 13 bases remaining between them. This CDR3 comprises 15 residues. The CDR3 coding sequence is TGTGCCAGCAGCCGTTGGGCGGCAAATAATTCACCCCTCCACTTT. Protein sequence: CASSRWAANNSPLHF. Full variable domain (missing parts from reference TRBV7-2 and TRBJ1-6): GAGVSQSPSNKVTEKGKDVELRCDPISGHTALYWYRQSLGQGLEFLIYFQGNSAPDKSGLPSDRFSAERTGGSVSTLTIQRTQQEDSAVYLCASSRWAANNSPLHFGNGTRLTVT.

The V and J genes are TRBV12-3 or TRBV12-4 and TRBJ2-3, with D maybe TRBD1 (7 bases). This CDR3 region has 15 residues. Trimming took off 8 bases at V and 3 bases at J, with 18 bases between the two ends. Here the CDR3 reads CASVLRGQKTDTQYF. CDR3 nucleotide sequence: TGTGCCAGCGTGCTGCGGGGACAGAAGACAGATACGCAGTATTTT.

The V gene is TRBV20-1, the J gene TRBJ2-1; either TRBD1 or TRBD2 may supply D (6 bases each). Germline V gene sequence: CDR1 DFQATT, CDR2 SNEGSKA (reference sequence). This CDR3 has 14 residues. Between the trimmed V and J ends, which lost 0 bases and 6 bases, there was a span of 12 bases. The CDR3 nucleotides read TGCAGTGCTAGAGAGTACGGGGGCCTCAATGAGCAGTTCTTC. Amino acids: CSAREYGGLNEQFF.

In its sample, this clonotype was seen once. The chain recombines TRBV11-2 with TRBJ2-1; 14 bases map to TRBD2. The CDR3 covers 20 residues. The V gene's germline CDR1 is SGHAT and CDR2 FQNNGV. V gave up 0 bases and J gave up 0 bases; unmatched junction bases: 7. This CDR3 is CASSLDLGLAGVGSYNEQFF. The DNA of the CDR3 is TGTGCCAGCAGCTTAGATCTGGGACTAGCGGGAGTTGGCTCCTACAATGAGCAGTTCTTC.

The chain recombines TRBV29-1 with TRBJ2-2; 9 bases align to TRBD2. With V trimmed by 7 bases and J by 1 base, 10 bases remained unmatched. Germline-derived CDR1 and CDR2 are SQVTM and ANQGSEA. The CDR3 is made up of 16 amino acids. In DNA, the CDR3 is TGCAGCGCTGGGAAACGCGGGGGGGGGAACACCGGGGAGCTGTTTTTT. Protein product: CSAGKRGGGNTGELFF.